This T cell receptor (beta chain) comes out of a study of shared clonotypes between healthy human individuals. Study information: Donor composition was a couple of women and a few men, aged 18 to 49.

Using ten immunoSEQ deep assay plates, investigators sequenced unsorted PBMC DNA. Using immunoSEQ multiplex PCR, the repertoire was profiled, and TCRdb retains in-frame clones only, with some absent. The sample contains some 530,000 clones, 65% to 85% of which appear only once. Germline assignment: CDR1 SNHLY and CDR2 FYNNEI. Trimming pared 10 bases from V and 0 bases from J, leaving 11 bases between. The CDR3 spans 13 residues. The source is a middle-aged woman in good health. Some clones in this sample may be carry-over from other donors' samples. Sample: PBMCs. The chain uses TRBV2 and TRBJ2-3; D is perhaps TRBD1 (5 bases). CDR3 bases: TGTGCCACGGTGACAGATAGCACAGATACGCAGTATTTT. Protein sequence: CATVTDSTDTQYF.